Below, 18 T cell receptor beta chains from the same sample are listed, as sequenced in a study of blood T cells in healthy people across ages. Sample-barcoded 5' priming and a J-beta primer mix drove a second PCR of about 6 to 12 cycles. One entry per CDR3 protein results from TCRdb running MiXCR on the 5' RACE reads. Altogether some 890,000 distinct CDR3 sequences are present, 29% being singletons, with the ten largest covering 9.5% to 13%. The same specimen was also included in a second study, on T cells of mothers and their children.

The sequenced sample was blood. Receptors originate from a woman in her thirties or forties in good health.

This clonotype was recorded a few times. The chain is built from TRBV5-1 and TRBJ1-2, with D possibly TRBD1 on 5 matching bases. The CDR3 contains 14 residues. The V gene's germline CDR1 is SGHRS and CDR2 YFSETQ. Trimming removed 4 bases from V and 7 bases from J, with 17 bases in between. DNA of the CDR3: TGCGCCAGCAGCGTTGGGGGATCGGCGGGTGGCTACACCTTC. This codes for CASSVGGSAGGYTF.

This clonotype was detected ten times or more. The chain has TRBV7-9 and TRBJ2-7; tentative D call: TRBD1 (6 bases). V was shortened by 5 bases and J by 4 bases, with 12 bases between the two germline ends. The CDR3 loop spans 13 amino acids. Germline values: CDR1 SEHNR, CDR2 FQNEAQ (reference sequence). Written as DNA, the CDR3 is TGTGCCAGCAGCCCCTCAGGGGTTTACGAGCAGTACTTC. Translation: CASSPSGVYEQYF.

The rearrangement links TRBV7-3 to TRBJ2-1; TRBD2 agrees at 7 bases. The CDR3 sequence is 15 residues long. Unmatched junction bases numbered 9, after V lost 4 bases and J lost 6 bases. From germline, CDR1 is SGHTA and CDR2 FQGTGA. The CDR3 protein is CASSYKAGQTNEQFF. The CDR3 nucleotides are TGTGCCAGCAGCTACAAAGCGGGGCAAACCAATGAGCAGTTCTTC.

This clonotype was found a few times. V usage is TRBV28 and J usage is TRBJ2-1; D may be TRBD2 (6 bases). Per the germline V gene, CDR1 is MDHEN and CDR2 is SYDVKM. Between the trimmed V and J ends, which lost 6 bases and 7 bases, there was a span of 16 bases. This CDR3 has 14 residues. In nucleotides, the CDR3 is TGTGCCAGCAGCCCGTTGGAGGGGCGGAATGAGCAGTTCTTC. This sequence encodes CASSPLEGRNEQFF.

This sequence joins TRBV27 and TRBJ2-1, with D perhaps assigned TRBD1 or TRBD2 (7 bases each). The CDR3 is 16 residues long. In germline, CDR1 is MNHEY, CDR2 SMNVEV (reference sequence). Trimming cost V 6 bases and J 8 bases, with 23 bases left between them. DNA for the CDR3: TGTGCCAGCAGCTTGGGACAGCAGACTAGCTGGCATGAGCAGTTCTTC. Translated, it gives CASSLGQQTSWHEQFF.

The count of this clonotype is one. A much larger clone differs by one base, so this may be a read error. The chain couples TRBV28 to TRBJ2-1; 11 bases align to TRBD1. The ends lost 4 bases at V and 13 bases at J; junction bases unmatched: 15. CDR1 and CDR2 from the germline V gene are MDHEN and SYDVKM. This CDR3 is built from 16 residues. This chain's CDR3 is CASSSDRGPLQETQFF. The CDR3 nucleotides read TGTGCCAGCAGTTCGGACAGGGGGCCCCTACAAGAGACCCAGTTCTTC. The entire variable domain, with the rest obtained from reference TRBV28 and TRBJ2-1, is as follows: DVKVTQSSRYLVKRTGEKVFLECVQDMDHENMFWYRQDPGLGLRLIYFSYDVKMKEKGDIPEGYSVSREKKERFSLILESASTNQTSMYLCASSSDRGPLQETQFFGPGTRLTVL.

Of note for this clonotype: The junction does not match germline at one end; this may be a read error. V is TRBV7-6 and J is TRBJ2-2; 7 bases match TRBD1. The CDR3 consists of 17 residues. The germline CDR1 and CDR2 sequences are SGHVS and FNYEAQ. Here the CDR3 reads CASSLTSDRDLPGELFF. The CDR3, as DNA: TGTGCCAGTAGCTTAACTTCCGACAGGGATCTTCCCGGGGAGCTGTTTTTT.

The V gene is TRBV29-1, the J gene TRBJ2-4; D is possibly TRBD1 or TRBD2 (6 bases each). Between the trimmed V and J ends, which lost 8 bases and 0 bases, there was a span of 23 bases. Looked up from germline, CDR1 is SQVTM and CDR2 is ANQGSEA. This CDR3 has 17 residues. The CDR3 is CSFATSGAWVAKNIQYF. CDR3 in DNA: TGCAGCTTCGCAACGTCGGGGGCCTGGGTAGCCAAAAACATTCAGTACTTC. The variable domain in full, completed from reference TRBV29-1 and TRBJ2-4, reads SAVISQKPSRDICQRGTSLTIQCQVDSQVTMMFWYRQQPGQSLTLIATANQGSEATYESGFVIDKFPISRPNLTFSTLTVSNMSPEDSSIYLCSFATSGAWVAKNIQYFGAGTRLSVL.

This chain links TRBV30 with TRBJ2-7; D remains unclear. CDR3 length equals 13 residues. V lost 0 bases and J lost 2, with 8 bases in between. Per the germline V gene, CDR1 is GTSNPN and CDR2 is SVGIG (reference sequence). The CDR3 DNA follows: TGTGCCTGGAGTGTTTCACAAGCCTACGAGCAGTACTTC. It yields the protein CAWSVSQAYEQYF.

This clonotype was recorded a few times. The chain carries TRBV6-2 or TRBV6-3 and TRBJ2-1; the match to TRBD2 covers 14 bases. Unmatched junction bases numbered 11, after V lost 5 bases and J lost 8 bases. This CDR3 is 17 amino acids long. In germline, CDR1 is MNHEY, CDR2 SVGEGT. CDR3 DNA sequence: TGTGCCAGCAGTAACGGACTAGCGGGGGGAAATCGGCATGAGCAGTTCTTC. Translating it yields CASSNGLAGGNRHEQFF.

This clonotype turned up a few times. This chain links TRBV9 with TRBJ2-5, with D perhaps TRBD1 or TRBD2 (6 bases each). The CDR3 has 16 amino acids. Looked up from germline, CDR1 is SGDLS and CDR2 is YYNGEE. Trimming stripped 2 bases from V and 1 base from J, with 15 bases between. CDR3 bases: TGTGCCAGCAGCGTCGGGGGCAGGGGCTTCCAAGAGACCCAGTACTTC. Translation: CASSVGGRGFQETQYF. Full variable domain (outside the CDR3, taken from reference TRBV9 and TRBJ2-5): DSGVTQTPKHLITATGQRVTLRCSPRSGDLSVYWYQQSLDQGLQFLIQYYNGEERAKGNILERFSAQQFPDLHSELNLSSLELGDSALYFCASSVGGRGFQETQYFGPGTRLLVL.

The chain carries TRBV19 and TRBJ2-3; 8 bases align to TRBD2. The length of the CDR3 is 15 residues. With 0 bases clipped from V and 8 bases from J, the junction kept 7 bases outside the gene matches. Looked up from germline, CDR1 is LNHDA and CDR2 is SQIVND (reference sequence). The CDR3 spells CASSIDRGGSRTQYF. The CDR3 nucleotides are TGTGCCAGTAGTATAGACCGGGGGGGGAGTCGTACGCAGTATTTT.

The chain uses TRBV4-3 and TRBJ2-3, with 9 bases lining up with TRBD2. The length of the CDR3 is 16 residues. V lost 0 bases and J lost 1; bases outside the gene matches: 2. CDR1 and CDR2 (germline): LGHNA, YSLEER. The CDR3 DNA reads TGCGCCAGCAGCCAAGAAGAGCGGGGGGGCACAGATACGCAGTATTTT. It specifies CASSQEERGGTDTQYF.

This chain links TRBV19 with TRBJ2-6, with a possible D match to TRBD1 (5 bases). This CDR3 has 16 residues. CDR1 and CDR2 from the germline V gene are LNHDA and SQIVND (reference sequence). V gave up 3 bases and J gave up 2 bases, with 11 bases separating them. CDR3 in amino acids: CASSITPGTGANVLTF. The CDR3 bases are TGTGCCAGTAGTATTACCCCAGGGACTGGGGCCAACGTCCTGACTTTC.

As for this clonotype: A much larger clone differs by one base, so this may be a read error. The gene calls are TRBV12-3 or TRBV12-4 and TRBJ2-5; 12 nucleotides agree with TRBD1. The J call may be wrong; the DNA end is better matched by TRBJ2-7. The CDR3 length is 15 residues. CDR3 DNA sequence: TGTGCCAGCAGACGGTCCGGGACAGGGGGCTCCGAGCAGTACTTC. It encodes CASRRSGTGGSEQYF.

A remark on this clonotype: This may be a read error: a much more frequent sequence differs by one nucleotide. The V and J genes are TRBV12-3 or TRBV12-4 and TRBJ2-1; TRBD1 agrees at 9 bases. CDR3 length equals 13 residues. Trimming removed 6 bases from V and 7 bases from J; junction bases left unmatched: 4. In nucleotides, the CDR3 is TGTGCCAGCAGGACAGGGGGTAGGAATGAGCAGTTCTTC. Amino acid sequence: CASRTGGRNEQFF.

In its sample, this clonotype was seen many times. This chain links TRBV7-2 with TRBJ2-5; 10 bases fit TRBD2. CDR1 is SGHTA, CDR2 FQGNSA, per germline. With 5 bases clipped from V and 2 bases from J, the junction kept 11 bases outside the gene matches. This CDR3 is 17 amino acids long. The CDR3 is CASSRSGASGGQETQYF. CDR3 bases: TGTGCCAGCAGCCGATCAGGGGCTAGCGGGGGACAAGAGACCCAGTACTTC. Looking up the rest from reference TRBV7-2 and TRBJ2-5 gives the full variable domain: GAGVSQSPSNKVTEKGKDVELRCDPISGHTALYWYRQSLGQGLEFLIYFQGNSAPDKSGLPSDRFSAERTGGSVSTLTIQRTQQEDSAVYLCASSRSGASGGQETQYFGPGTRLLVL.

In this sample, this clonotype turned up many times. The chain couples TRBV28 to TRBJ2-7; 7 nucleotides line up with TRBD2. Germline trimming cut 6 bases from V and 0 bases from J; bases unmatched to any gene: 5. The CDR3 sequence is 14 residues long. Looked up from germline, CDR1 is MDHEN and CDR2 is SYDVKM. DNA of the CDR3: TGTGCCAGCAGGGGGAGCGGGACCTCCTACGAGCAGTACTTC. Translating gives CASRGSGTSYEQYF.